A selection of T cell receptor beta chains follows, all from one sample in a study of beta chain features in type 1 diabetes. Produced via immunoSEQ multiplex PCR; TCRdb's table is partial and in-frame only. The data contain approximately 150,000 clones, roughly 10% of them singletons. Sequencing was done on a sample of central memory CD4+ T cells from blood. The receptors stem from a man in his thirties or forties with type 1 diabetes. Both conserved end residues are trimmed from each CDR3. Each record gives: J gene, V gene, D gene, CDR3 protein. D genes are given only for firm matches.

j_gene: TRBJ2-1; v_gene: TRBV2; d_gene: TRBD2; CDR3aa: ASSEGQRGAYNEQF
j_gene: TRBJ1-4; v_gene: TRBV5-5; d_gene: .; CDR3aa: ASSRRQDQKLF
j_gene: TRBJ2-6; v_gene: TRBV4-3; d_gene: .; CDR3aa: ASSQDRAHAGANVLT
j_gene: TRBJ2-6; v_gene: TRBV5-1; d_gene: .; CDR3aa: ASSLGSSGANVLT
j_gene: TRBJ1-6; v_gene: TRBV6-6; d_gene: .; CDR3aa: ASSSGSPNSPLH
j_gene: TRBJ2-3; v_gene: TRBV7-7; d_gene: TRBD2; CDR3aa: ASSSGLAADTQY
j_gene: TRBJ2-7; v_gene: TRBV9; d_gene: .; CDR3aa: ASSVADSYEQY
j_gene: TRBJ1-1; v_gene: TRBV2; d_gene: .; CDR3aa: ASSLGSPNTEAF
j_gene: TRBJ2-3; v_gene: TRBV5-1; d_gene: TRBD1; CDR3aa: ASSSLTGIADTQY
j_gene: TRBJ2-7; v_gene: TRBV6-6; d_gene: .; CDR3aa: ASRQRQDLVEQY
j_gene: TRBJ1-1; v_gene: TRBV7-2; d_gene: TRBD1; CDR3aa: ASSLVQGTEAF
j_gene: TRBJ2-1; v_gene: TRBV9; d_gene: .; CDR3aa: ASSVAMSSYNEQF
j_gene: TRBJ2-1; v_gene: TRBV9; d_gene: TRBD2; CDR3aa: ASSRTSGGYSYNEQF
j_gene: TRBJ2-2; v_gene: TRBV9; d_gene: .; CDR3aa: ASTKGEEGTGELF
j_gene: TRBJ1-1; v_gene: TRBV5-1; d_gene: .; CDR3aa: ASSFTGRTEAF
j_gene: TRBJ1-6; v_gene: TRBV4-1; d_gene: .; CDR3aa: ASSQGNLDSPLH
j_gene: TRBJ1-5; v_gene: TRBV2; d_gene: .; CDR3aa: ASSEAGGTQPQH
j_gene: TRBJ1-4; v_gene: TRBV6-1; d_gene: .; CDR3aa: ASSEGAAAGEKLF
j_gene: TRBJ1-5; v_gene: TRBV28; d_gene: TRBD1; CDR3aa: ASSTGQQNQPQH
j_gene: TRBJ2-5; v_gene: TRBV11-2; d_gene: .; CDR3aa: ASSPLTGPAWETQY
j_gene: TRBJ2-1; v_gene: TRBV5-6; d_gene: .; CDR3aa: ASSRGVNNEQF
j_gene: TRBJ1-2; v_gene: TRBV29-1; d_gene: .; CDR3aa: SVSTDLNYGYT
j_gene: TRBJ2-1; v_gene: TRBV7-2; d_gene: .; CDR3aa: ASSQPSGGRNEQF
j_gene: TRBJ2-1; v_gene: TRBV4-2; d_gene: TRBD2; CDR3aa: ASSQDRTGGAVHEQF
j_gene: TRBJ2-7; v_gene: TRBV7-2; d_gene: TRBD1; CDR3aa: ASSLDRGDSYEQY
j_gene: TRBJ2-3; v_gene: TRBV4-3; d_gene: .; CDR3aa: ASSQGWAPRGQTDTQY
j_gene: TRBJ1-6; v_gene: TRBV7-3; d_gene: .; CDR3aa: ASSSQGSYNSPLH
j_gene: TRBJ2-5; v_gene: TRBV18; d_gene: TRBD1; CDR3aa: ASSPGQGAHGTQY
j_gene: TRBJ2-1; v_gene: TRBV7-2; d_gene: TRBD1; CDR3aa: ASSFDGTGSSNEQF
j_gene: TRBJ2-5; v_gene: TRBV5-1; d_gene: TRBD1; CDR3aa: ASSLALGQAQETQY
j_gene: TRBJ2-1; v_gene: TRBV29-1; d_gene: .; CDR3aa: SVNRVGEQF
j_gene: TRBJ2-7; v_gene: TRBV18; d_gene: .; CDR3aa: ASSPPAGPYEQY
j_gene: TRBJ2-4; v_gene: TRBV7-9; d_gene: TRBD2; CDR3aa: ASSLDSGGTNIQY
j_gene: TRBJ2-4; v_gene: TRBV4-1; d_gene: TRBD1; CDR3aa: ASSLTARDRNIQY
j_gene: TRBJ1-1; v_gene: TRBV6-4; d_gene: .; CDR3aa: ASSIKNIVAF
j_gene: TRBJ2-1; v_gene: TRBV5-1; d_gene: .; CDR3aa: ASTTLRGSYNEQF
j_gene: TRBJ2-1; v_gene: TRBV9; d_gene: TRBD1; CDR3aa: ASSLRGDRAFNEQF
j_gene: TRBJ2-7; v_gene: TRBV15; d_gene: .; CDR3aa: ATSRENRAYEQY
j_gene: TRBJ2-1; v_gene: TRBV14; d_gene: .; CDR3aa: ASSQQNNEQF
j_gene: TRBJ2-5; v_gene: TRBV10-3; d_gene: TRBD2; CDR3aa: AIRTLAGGQETQY
j_gene: TRBJ2-5; v_gene: TRBV7-2; d_gene: TRBD2; CDR3aa: ASSLGVAGETQY
j_gene: TRBJ2-1; v_gene: TRBV7-8; d_gene: TRBD2; CDR3aa: ASSSTSGGYNEQF
j_gene: TRBJ2-5; v_gene: TRBV11-2; d_gene: TRBD2; CDR3aa: ASSHRTSRVQETQY
j_gene: TRBJ1-2; v_gene: TRBV29-1; d_gene: TRBD1; CDR3aa: SAKPGQTDYGYT
j_gene: TRBJ2-3; v_gene: TRBV7-2; d_gene: TRBD2; CDR3aa: ASKRGQADTQY
j_gene: TRBJ2-5; v_gene: TRBV5-1; d_gene: .; CDR3aa: ASSSLGVGMD
j_gene: TRBJ2-5; v_gene: TRBV6-5; d_gene: .; CDR3aa: ASSPRSGETQY
j_gene: TRBJ2-3; v_gene: TRBV9; d_gene: .; CDR3aa: ASSVGPGYTDTQY
j_gene: TRBJ2-5; v_gene: TRBV7-2; d_gene: TRBD2; CDR3aa: ASSPTGLAGGREY
j_gene: TRBJ2-1; v_gene: TRBV18; d_gene: .; CDR3aa: ASSPGAPYNEQF